This T cell receptor beta chain was sequenced during a study of post-analysis software for immune sequencing data. V shed 6 bases and J 1 base; nucleotides not matched to a gene: 4. The CDR3 loop spans 14 amino acids. Germline V CDR1 and CDR2: DFQATT, SNEGSKA (reference sequence). Whole-study findings and limits: Higher frequency in patients than in controls was seen for 5 or 6 TRBV segments, with TRBV5-6, TRBV5-1 and TRBV20-1 among them.

Comment on this clonotype: The antigen is unknown.

Incorporated into the TCR beta cDNA libraries were unique molecular identifiers, which served to reduce PCR and sequencing biases. TCRdb itself ran the PCR reads through MiXCR, one entry per CDR3 protein. The repertoire has roughly 870,000 distinct CDR3 sequences, roughly 58% of them found once; the top ten carry 4% to 5.5%. This chain links TRBV20-1 with TRBJ2-4; TRBD2 aligns across 9 bases. Sequenced input: blood. The sequence came from a girl aged 10 to 17 with multiple sclerosis. CDR3 DNA: TGCAGTGCAGCCCTAGCGGGGGCCAAAAACATTCAGTACTTC. It encodes CSAALAGAKNIQYF.